Listed here are 12 T cell receptor beta chains from one sample, sequenced in a study of somatic mutations in cytotoxic T cells in rheumatoid arthritis. Assay used: immunoSEQ multiplex PCR; TCRdb lists only in-frame clones, some missing. Among over 5,500 clones, approximately 78% were seen once, and the ten largest hold 3.5% to 5%. The sequenced sample consisted of CD8+ T cells sorted from blood. The source is an adult with rheumatoid arthritis.

The chain recombines TRBV7-9 with TRBJ2-7; 7 bases are a match to TRBD2. Per the germline V gene, CDR1 is SEHNR and CDR2 is FQNEAQ (reference sequence). The trim removed 5 bases at V and 0 bases at J, leaving 13 bases unmatched. This CDR3 comprises 17 residues. The CDR3, as DNA: TGTGCCAGCAGCCCACCCGGCCTAGCGGTATACTCCTACGAGCAGTACTTC. This encodes CASSPPGLAVYSYEQYF.

The rearrangement joins TRBV5-8 to TRBJ2-5; D is undetermined. Looked up from germline, CDR1 is SGHTS and CDR2 is YDEGEE. This CDR3 has 15 residues. Trimming left V 0 bases short and J 1 base short, with 10 bases between. CDR3 in DNA: TGTGCCAGCAGCTTGGGGTACAGCCTCCAAGAGACCCAGTACTTC. This translates into CASSLGYSLQETQYF.

The table lists this clone with a count of one. Different DNA sequences within this sample yield the same CDR3. The chain is built from TRBV6-4 and TRBJ2-1, with 9 nucleotides matching TRBD1. Looked up from germline, CDR1 is MRHNA and CDR2 is SNTAGT. The junction had 0 bases not matched to a gene; V was cut back by 0 bases and J by 3 bases. CDR3 length equals 15 residues. The CDR3 bases are TGTGCCAGCAGTGACTCGACAGGGGGCTACAATGAGCAGTTCTTC. It is translated as CASSDSTGGYNEQFF.

This chain's CDR3 is CASSLTGGNTGELFF. The CDR3, as DNA: TGTGCCAGCAGCTTGACGGGAGGGAACACCGGGGAGCTGTTTTTT. V is TRBV5-4 and J is TRBJ2-2; 7 bases are a match to TRBD2. The germline V gene has CDR1 SGHNT and CDR2 YYREEE (reference sequence). Germline trimming cut 1 base from V and 1 base from J; bases unmatched to any gene: 1. The CDR3 is 15 amino acids.

The table lists this clone with a count of one. The rearrangement links TRBV2 to TRBJ1-2; 9 bases are shared with TRBD1. With V trimmed by 8 bases and J by 2 bases, 3 bases remained unmatched. The CDR3 sequence is 13 residues long. The germline V gene encodes CDR1 SNHLY and CDR2 FYNNEI. CDR3 DNA: TGTGCCAGCCGAGGGACAGGGAACTATGGCTACACCTTC. This codes for CASRGTGNYGYTF.

The chain carries TRBV7-6 and TRBJ2-1, with 9 bases matching TRBD1. The trim removed 1 base at V and 8 bases at J, leaving 9 bases unmatched. Germline values: CDR1 SGHVS, CDR2 FNYEAQ. This CDR3 is 16 amino acids long. The CDR3 is CASSLEDRGDLDEQFF. CDR3 in DNA: TGTGCCAGCAGCTTAGAGGACAGGGGAGATCTCGATGAGCAGTTCTTC.

The chain carries TRBV6-4 and TRBJ2-7, with 11 bases identical to TRBD2. The CDR3 spans 15 residues. Germline V lookup: CDR1 MRHNA, CDR2 SNTAGT. Trimming took 6 bases from V and 2 from J; bases not matched to a gene: 6. CDR3 coding DNA: TGTGCCAGCAGCCAAGGGACTAGCGGACCCTACGAGCAGTACTTC. Protein product: CASSQGTSGPYEQYF.

This clone has just one count. This chain links TRBV2 with TRBJ1-2; 7 bases match TRBD1. The CDR3 loop spans 14 amino acids. CDR1 and CDR2 (germline): SNHLY, FYNNEI. After removal of 6 bases from V and 6 bases from J, the junction contained 10 bases not matched to a gene. The CDR3: CASSGSGTADGYTF. In nucleotides, the CDR3 is TGTGCCAGCAGCGGATCCGGGACAGCCGATGGCTACACCTTC.

This clone was counted once. The CDR3 DNA follows: TGCGCCAGCAGCCAAGGGGGGGAGGCGGACGAGCAGTACTTC. Encoded protein: CASSQGGEADEQYF. The chain employs TRBV4-3 and TRBJ2-7, with D tentatively TRBD2 (6 bases). Germline loops: CDR1 LGHNA, CDR2 YSLEER. Trimming took off 1 base at V and 5 bases at J, with 12 bases between the two ends. The length of the CDR3 is 14 residues.

The chain couples TRBV6-5 to TRBJ2-1; 11 bases map to TRBD1. The CDR3 covers 15 residues. V gave up 6 bases and J gave up 6 bases; unmatched junction bases: 7. Germline assignment: CDR1 MNHEY and CDR2 SVGAGI. The CDR3 region has the DNA TGTGCCAGCAGCCTCGGACAGGGGGCCGCCAATGAGCAGTTCTTC. This translates into CASSLGQGAANEQFF.

This clone appeared a few times. The rearrangement uses TRBV6-4 and TRBJ2-1; 10 bases fit TRBD2. Germline assignment: CDR1 MRHNA and CDR2 SNTAGT. Trimming took 0 bases from V and 6 from J; bases not matched to a gene: 2. There are 15 residues in the CDR3. In DNA form, the CDR3 reads TGTGCCAGCAGTGACTCGTCTAGCGGGAGCAATGAGCAGTTCTTC. Encoded protein: CASSDSSSGSNEQFF.

The chain recombines TRBV9 with TRBJ2-6; 10 bases map to TRBD1. Germline values: CDR1 SGDLS, CDR2 YYNGEE. This CDR3 comprises 17 residues. V trimming: 4 bases; J trimming: 1 base; junction bases outside the gene matches: 5. CDR3 sequence reads: CASSTRDRGSGANVLTF. CDR3 coding DNA: TGTGCCAGCAGCACCCGGGACAGGGGTTCTGGGGCCAACGTCCTGACTTTC.